The 30 T cell receptor beta chains given below trace back to one sample, sequenced in a study of blood T cell repertoires in COVID-19. The protocol was immunoSEQ multiplex PCR, while the TCRdb copy is restricted to in-frame clones and leaves out a portion. The repertoire holds around 150,000 clones, with around four fifths as singletons. Sequencing was performed on PBMCs or T cells enriched from blood (not recorded which). These receptor sequences come from a woman in her forties or fifties with acute COVID-19.

The rearrangement joins TRBV15 to TRBJ2-7; 9 bases agree with TRBD2. CDR1 and CDR2 from the germline V gene are LNHNV and YYDKDF (reference sequence). The J segment lost 2 bases and the V segment lost 2 bases, leaving 7 bases of the junction unmatched. This CDR3 comprises 16 residues. CDR3 in DNA: TGTGCCACCAGCAGAAATAGCGGGGGCTCTGCCTACGAGCAGTACTTC. It yields the protein CATSRNSGGSAYEQYF.

DNA of the CDR3: TGTGCCAGCAGTCTACAGACTAGCGGGGTCACAGATACGCAGTATTTT. This gives the protein CASSLQTSGVTDTQYF. The chain joins TRBV2 to TRBJ2-3; 11 bases are a match to TRBD2. The V and J ends lost 5 bases and 2 bases, in that order; junction bases with no gene match: 6. This CDR3 is 16 amino acids long. CDR1 and CDR2 from the germline V gene are SNHLY and FYNNEI.

This clone was seen a few times. This chain uses TRBV15 with TRBJ2-7, with D possibly matching TRBD2 (6 bases). The CDR3 spans 14 residues. Germline CDR1 is LNHNV and CDR2 is YYDKDF (reference sequence). V lost 3 bases, J lost 2 bases, and 11 bases lay in between. CDR3 amino acids: CATSREGRAYEQYF. In nucleotides, the CDR3 is TGTGCCACCAGCAGGGAGGGCAGAGCCTACGAGCAGTACTTC.

This chain joins TRBV7-6 and TRBJ1-2; D remains unclear. Germline loops: CDR1 SGHVS, CDR2 FNYEAQ. The CDR3 has 14 residues. V was cut by 1 base and J by 4 bases, with 10 bases left in between. The CDR3 region has the DNA TGTGCCAGCAGCTTAGGACCCGGCGGCTATGGCTACACCTTC. Residues: CASSLGPGGYGYTF.

This chain joins TRBV12-3 or TRBV12-4 and TRBJ1-1; D possibly corresponds to TRBD1 (5 bases). This CDR3 is 12 amino acids long. Trimming removed 5 bases at V and 4 bases at J, with 8 bases between. CDR3 sequence: CASSMTATEAFF. For the CDR3, the DNA is TGTGCCAGCAGTATGACAGCCACTGAAGCTTTCTTT.

V usage is TRBV5-1 and J usage is TRBJ1-6; D is uncertain. CDR1 and CDR2 from the germline V gene are SGHRS and YFSETQ. V dropped 4 bases and J dropped 9 bases, with 14 bases sitting between them. The CDR3 covers 14 residues. CDR3 region: CASSPGAAGSPLHF. In nucleotides, the CDR3 is TGCGCCAGCAGCCCCGGTGCCGCGGGTTCACCCCTCCACTTT.

The chain is built from TRBV27 and TRBJ2-7; tentatively, D is TRBD1 (5 bases). Per germline, CDR1 MNHEY and CDR2 SMNVEV (reference sequence). The V end was cut by 2 bases, the J end by 2 bases, with 13 bases between. The CDR3 sequence is 15 residues long. The CDR3 spells CASSLGRTQPYEQYF. As DNA, the CDR3 is TGTGCCAGCAGTTTAGGCAGGACACAACCCTACGAGCAGTACTTC.

V is TRBV28 and J is TRBJ2-7; 9 positions match TRBD2. Germline V CDR1 and CDR2: MDHEN, SYDVKM. With 3 bases clipped from V and 2 bases from J, the junction kept 8 bases outside the gene matches. The CDR3 is 16 residues long. CDR3 loop: CASSFPASGATYEQYF. The CDR3 DNA reads TGTGCCAGCAGTTTCCCAGCTAGCGGGGCTACCTACGAGCAGTACTTC.

The chain recombines TRBV2 with TRBJ1-2; D gene unclear. The CDR3 has 12 amino acids. Germline V gives CDR1 SNHLY, CDR2 FYNNEI. The V and J ends lost 4 bases and 1 base respectively, with 4 bases between them. The CDR3: CASSASNYGYTF. The CDR3 coding sequence is TGTGCCAGCAGTGCGAGTAACTATGGCTACACCTTC.

The chain links TRBV5-1 to TRBJ1-3; possibly TRBD1 for D (5 bases). Germline values: CDR1 SGHRS, CDR2 YFSETQ. V was pared by 4 bases and J by 0 bases, with 8 bases between. The CDR3 runs 14 residues. The CDR3: CASSDSHSGNTIYF. CDR3 in DNA: TGCGCCAGCAGCGACAGTCACTCTGGAAACACCATATATTTT.

The V call is TRBV7-9, the J call TRBJ1-6; D is ambiguous. The CDR3 is 12 amino acids. The V end was cut by 2 bases, the J end by 7 bases, with 3 bases between. Germline V gene lookup returns CDR1 SEHNR and CDR2 FQNEAQ (reference sequence). The CDR3: CASSLPNSPLHF. CDR3 bases: TGTGCCAGCAGCTTACCGAATTCACCCCTCCACTTT.

The chain joins TRBV7-9 to TRBJ2-1; 13 nucleotides line up with TRBD2. V gave up 3 bases and J gave up 8 bases; unmatched junction bases: 7. Germline V lookup: CDR1 SEHNR, CDR2 FQNEAQ (reference sequence). This CDR3 is built from 16 residues. The CDR3 loop is CASSFGRTSGSDEQFF. The CDR3, as DNA: TGTGCCAGCAGCTTTGGGAGGACTAGCGGGAGTGATGAGCAGTTCTTC.

Note on this clone: Different DNA sequences within this sample yield the same CDR3. The chain recombines TRBV11-2 with TRBJ1-1; possible D gene TRBD1, 5 bases. CDR1 is SGHAT and CDR2 is FQNNGV in the germline V gene. The CDR3 sequence is 14 residues long. Trimming took 5 bases from V and 1 from J, leaving 11 bases between them. For the CDR3, the DNA is TGTGCCAGCAGCCCCCGCACAGGGAACACTGAAGCTTTCTTT. This codes for CASSPRTGNTEAFF.

This chain links TRBV7-9 with TRBJ1-5, with 7 bases identical to TRBD1. The V and J ends lost 5 bases and 5 bases, in that order; junction bases with no gene match: 3. The CDR3 spans 13 residues. Looked up from germline, CDR1 is SEHNR and CDR2 is FQNEAQ (reference sequence). The CDR3 is CASSHDRDQPQHF. The CDR3 bases are TGTGCCAGCAGCCATGACAGGGATCAGCCCCAGCATTTT.

In DNA form, the CDR3 reads TGCGCCAGCAGCTTGAAGGCGGGAGGCTATACATTGGAAAATGAGCAGTTCTTC. As protein: CASSLKAGGYTLENEQFF. The chain links TRBV5-1 to TRBJ2-1; 8 nucleotides match TRBD2. The CDR3 covers 18 residues. Germline CDR1 is SGHRS and CDR2 is YFSETQ. Trimming took 1 base from V and 7 from J; bases not matched to a gene: 16.

The V gene is TRBV7-9, the J gene TRBJ2-5; the match to TRBD2 covers 7 bases. V lost 2 bases and J lost 5; bases outside the gene matches: 5. The CDR3 is 14 amino acids. Looked up from germline, CDR1 is SEHNR and CDR2 is FQNEAQ (reference sequence). The CDR3 loop is CASSLFGGGETQYF. In nucleotides, the CDR3 is TGTGCCAGCAGCTTATTCGGGGGAGGGGAGACCCAGTACTTC. The full variable domain, rest sourced from reference TRBV7-9 and TRBJ2-5, is DTGVSQNPRHKITKRGQNVTFRCDPISEHNRLYWYRQTLGQGPEFLTYFQNEAQLEKSRLLSDRFSAERPKGSFSTLEIQRTEQGDSAMYLCASSLFGGGETQYFGPGTRLLVL.

The genes are TRBV6-2 or TRBV6-3 and TRBJ1-5; the match to TRBD1 covers 9 bases. This CDR3 has 17 amino acids. Germline V gives CDR1 MNHEY, CDR2 SVGEGT. J was trimmed by 6 bases and V by 4 bases; bases with no gene match: 13. The CDR3 sequence: CASSLILIQGASQPQHF. Written as DNA, the CDR3 is TGTGCCAGCAGTTTAATTTTGATACAGGGGGCAAGTCAGCCCCAGCATTTT.

V usage is TRBV5-1 and J usage is TRBJ2-2; possibly TRBD1 for D (6 bases). Germline V lookup: CDR1 SGHRS, CDR2 YFSETQ. The V gene lost 4 bases and the J gene lost 1 base, with 8 bases spanning the gap. This CDR3 spans 14 amino acids. CDR3 nucleotide sequence: TGCGCCAGCAGCCGGGGACAGAACACCGGGGAGCTGTTTTTT. It is translated as CASSRGQNTGELFF.

CDR3 coding DNA: TGTGCCAGCAGTGAAGCGCAAGGGGCCGGGAACACTGAAGCTTTCTTT. Translating gives CASSEAQGAGNTEAFF. J is TRBJ1-1 and V is TRBV6-1; TRBD1 is a possible D gene (5 bases). The germline V gene has CDR1 MNHNS and CDR2 SASEGT. The ends were cut back, 0 bases at V and 1 base at J, with 12 bases in the middle. The CDR3 is 16 residues long.

The chain combines TRBV30 with TRBJ2-1; TRBD2 is a possible D gene (6 bases). The CDR3 is 13 residues long. Trimming removed 7 bases from V and 1 base from J, with 11 bases in between. The germline gives CDR1 GTSNPN, CDR2 SVGIG (reference sequence). The CDR3 is CAFVAGSYNEQFF. The CDR3 coding sequence is TGTGCCTTTGTGGCGGGGTCCTACAATGAGCAGTTCTTC. Drawing the rest from reference TRBV30 and TRBJ2-1, the complete variable domain is SQTIHQWPATLVQPVGSPLSLECTVEGTSNPNLYWYRQAAGRGLQLLFYSVGIGQISSEVPQNLSASRPQDRQFILSSKKLLLSDSGFYLCAFVAGSYNEQFFGPGTRLTVL.

The CDR3 loop reads CAWSGTSGRGTQYF. As DNA, the CDR3 is TGTGCCTGGAGTGGGACTAGCGGCCGGGGGACCCAGTACTTC. This rearrangement joins TRBV30 to TRBJ2-5, with 10 bases identical to TRBD2. The CDR3 runs to 14 residues. Germline-derived CDR1 and CDR2 are GTSNPN and SVGIG (reference sequence). J was trimmed by 7 bases and V by 1 base; bases with no gene match: 6. The full variable domain, with the rest looked up from reference TRBV30 and TRBJ2-5, is SQTIHQWPATLVQPVGSPLSLECTVEGTSNPNLYWYRQAAGRGLQLLFYSVGIGQISSEVPQNLSASRPQDRQFILSSKKLLLSDSGFYLCAWSGTSGRGTQYFGPGTRLLVL.

This clone occurred a few times. The genes are TRBV9 and TRBJ2-1; TRBD1 might be the D (6 bases). This CDR3 has 14 residues. The V gene's germline CDR1 is SGDLS and CDR2 YYNGEE. Trimming cost V 10 bases and J 0 bases, with 14 bases left between them. This chain's CDR3 is CALKGESSYNEQFF. CDR3 in DNA: TGTGCCCTCAAGGGGGAAAGCTCCTACAATGAGCAGTTCTTC.

The CDR3 nucleotides read TGTGCCAGCAGTTACCCAATTTTACAGGGAGGGGAGACCCAGTACTTC. It is translated as CASSYPILQGGETQYF. The chain joins TRBV6-2 or TRBV6-3 to TRBJ2-5; TRBD2 is a possible D gene (7 bases). The CDR3 sequence is 16 residues long. Trimming left V 2 bases short and J 5 bases short, with 18 bases between. CDR1 and CDR2 from the germline V gene are MNHEY and SVGEGT.

The chain combines TRBV5-1 with TRBJ2-1, with 8 bases that match TRBD2. The junction had 4 bases not matched to a gene; V was cut back by 0 bases and J by 2 bases. CDR3 length equals 16 residues. Germline V CDR1 and CDR2: SGHRS, YFSETQ. The CDR3 sequence: CASSLELADPYNEQFF. The CDR3 DNA follows: TGCGCCAGCAGCTTGGAACTAGCGGACCCCTACAATGAGCAGTTCTTC.

CDR3 DNA: TGTGCCAGTAGCAACAACGGGGTATCTGAAGCTTTCTTT. Its protein is CASSNNGVSEAFF. The chain links TRBV19 to TRBJ1-1; no clear D gene. Germline-derived CDR1 and CDR2 are LNHDA and SQIVND (reference sequence). This CDR3 contains 13 residues. Between the trimmed V and J ends, which lost 6 bases and 6 bases, there was a span of 14 bases.

The chain links TRBV7-6 to TRBJ2-1, with D unresolved. The CDR3 loop spans 11 amino acids. The germline V and J ends were trimmed by 0 bases and 11 bases, with 5 bases remaining between them. The germline gives CDR1 SGHVS, CDR2 FNYEAQ. The CDR3 spells CASSLATKQFF. The CDR3 DNA is TGTGCCAGCAGCTTAGCCACTAAGCAGTTCTTC.

V usage is TRBV28 and J usage is TRBJ2-4; D is unresolved. CDR1 and CDR2 from the germline V gene are MDHEN and SYDVKM. This CDR3 has 12 amino acids. V was cut by 7 bases and J by 8 bases, with 12 bases left in between. The CDR3 protein is CASTPNNHIQYF. The DNA for the CDR3 is TGTGCCAGCACCCCCAACAACCACATTCAGTACTTC.

This rearrangement joins TRBV18 to TRBJ1-5; D is ambiguous. V lost 2 bases and J 6 bases, leaving 11 bases between the germline ends. Germline V gene sequence: CDR1 KGHSH, CDR2 LQKENI. CDR3 length: 14 amino acids. The CDR3 sequence is CASSPSEDSQPQHF. CDR3 in DNA: TGTGCCAGCTCACCATCTGAGGATAGTCAGCCCCAGCATTTT.

The chain is built from TRBV7-2 and TRBJ1-6, with 7 bases fitting TRBD1. Trimming at V came to 3 bases and at J to 5 bases, leaving 1 base not matched to a gene. CDR1 is SGHTA and CDR2 is FQGNSA in the germline V gene. The CDR3 consists of 14 residues. The CDR3 DNA sequence: TGTGCCAGCAGCTTCGACAGGGATAATTCACCCCTCCACTTT. It translates to CASSFDRDNSPLHF. The variable domain in full, with the rest retrieved from reference TRBV7-2 and TRBJ1-6, is GAGVSQSPSNKVTEKGKDVELRCDPISGHTALYWYRQSLGQGLEFLIYFQGNSAPDKSGLPSDRFSAERTGGSVSTLTIQRTQQEDSAVYLCASSFDRDNSPLHFGNGTRLTVT.

The chain couples TRBV7-9 to TRBJ2-1; 7 bases align to TRBD2. The CDR3 has 12 residues. The germline V gene encodes CDR1 SEHNR and CDR2 FQNEAQ (reference sequence). Trimming took 4 bases from V and 13 from J; bases not matched to a gene: 7. The CDR3 DNA sequence: TGTGCCAGCAGCTATCCGGGACTACAACAGTTCTTC. This translates into CASSYPGLQQFF. Supplemented by reference TRBV7-9 and TRBJ2-1, the full variable domain reads DTGVSQNPRHKITKRGQNVTFRCDPISEHNRLYWYRQTLGQGPEFLTYFQNEAQLEKSRLLSDRFSAERPKGSFSTLEIQRTEQGDSAMYLCASSYPGLQQFFGPGTRLTVL.